This T cell receptor (beta chain) was profiled in a study of vaccination and CD4 T cells after COVID-19. The overall study: Participants were vaccinated with two doses, given as either BNT162b2 or mRNA-1273 vaccine.

Germline-derived CDR1 and CDR2 are KGHSY and FQNENV. Trimming left V 1 base short and J 5 bases short, with 11 bases between. This CDR3 is built from 14 residues. An Oncomine TCR Beta short-read assay was used to sequence the DNA from cultured CD4+ T cells. TCRdb ran MiXCR on the PCR reads and lists one entry per CDR3 protein. The sample consists of fewer than 1,500 distinct CDR3 sequences, 19% of them appearing once. Sample treatment: roughly 10-day PBMC culture with coronavirus spike peptide pools or control peptides (ViraFEST assay). CD4+ T cells that came from the unexposed donor were collected before the COVID-19 pandemic (2011-2018). Each well received a few million PBMCs, cultured with about 11 IU/ml IL-2 and 10 ug/ml peptide pools. Note on this clonotype: Its antigen is still unknown.

Notes on the study in general: Looking at convalescent patients, 304 of their 307 vaccine-specific clones were spike mono-reactive.

The rearrangement joins TRBV16 to TRBJ1-1; D uncertain. Sequencing was done on a sample of CD4+ T cells from blood, cultured in vitro. This clonotype was obtained from a human donor in good health. CDR3 residues: CASSQFPLLTEAFF. In nucleotides, the CDR3 is TGTGCCAGCAGCCAATTTCCCCTGCTGACTGAAGCTTTCTTT.